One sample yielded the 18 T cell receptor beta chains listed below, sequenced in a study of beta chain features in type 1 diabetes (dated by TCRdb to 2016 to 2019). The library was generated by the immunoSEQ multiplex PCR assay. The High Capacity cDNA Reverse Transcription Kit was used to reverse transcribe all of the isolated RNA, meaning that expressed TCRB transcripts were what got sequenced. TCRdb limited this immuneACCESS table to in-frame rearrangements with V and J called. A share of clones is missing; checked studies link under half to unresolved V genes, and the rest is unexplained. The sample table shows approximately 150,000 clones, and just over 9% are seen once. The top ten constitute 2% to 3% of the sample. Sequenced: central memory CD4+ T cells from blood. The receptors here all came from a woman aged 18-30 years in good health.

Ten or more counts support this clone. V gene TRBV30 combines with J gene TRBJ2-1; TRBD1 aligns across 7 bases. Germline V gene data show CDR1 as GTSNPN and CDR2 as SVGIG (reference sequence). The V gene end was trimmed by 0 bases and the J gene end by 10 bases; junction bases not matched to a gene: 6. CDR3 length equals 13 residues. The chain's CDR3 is CAWSVLDRREQFF. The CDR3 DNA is TGTGCCTGGAGTGTCTTGGACAGGCGGGAGCAGTTCTTC.

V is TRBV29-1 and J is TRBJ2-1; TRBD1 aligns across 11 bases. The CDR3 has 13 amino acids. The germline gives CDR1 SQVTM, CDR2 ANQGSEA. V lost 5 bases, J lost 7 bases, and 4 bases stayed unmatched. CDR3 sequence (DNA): TGCAGCGTTCAAGGGACAGGGGGAAATGAGCAGTTCTTC. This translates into CSVQGTGGNEQFF.

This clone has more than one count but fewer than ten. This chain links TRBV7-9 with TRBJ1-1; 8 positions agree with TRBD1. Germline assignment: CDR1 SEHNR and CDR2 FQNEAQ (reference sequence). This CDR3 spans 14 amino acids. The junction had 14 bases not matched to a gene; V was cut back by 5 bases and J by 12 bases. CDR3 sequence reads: CASSPAPGQDRTFF. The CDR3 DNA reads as TGTGCCAGCAGCCCCGCGCCGGGACAGGATAGAACTTTCTTT. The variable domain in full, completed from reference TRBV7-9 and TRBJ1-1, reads DTGVSQNPRHKITKRGQNVTFRCDPISEHNRLYWYRQTLGQGPEFLTYFQNEAQLEKSRLLSDRFSAERPKGSFSTLEIQRTEQGDSAMYLCASSPAPGQDRTFFGQGTRLTVV.

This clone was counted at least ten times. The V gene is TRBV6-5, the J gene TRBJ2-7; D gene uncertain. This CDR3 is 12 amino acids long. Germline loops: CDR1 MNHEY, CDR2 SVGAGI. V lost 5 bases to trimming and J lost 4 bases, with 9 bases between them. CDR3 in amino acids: CASSTTRYEQYF. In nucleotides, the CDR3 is TGTGCCAGCAGTACTACCCGTTACGAGCAGTACTTC.

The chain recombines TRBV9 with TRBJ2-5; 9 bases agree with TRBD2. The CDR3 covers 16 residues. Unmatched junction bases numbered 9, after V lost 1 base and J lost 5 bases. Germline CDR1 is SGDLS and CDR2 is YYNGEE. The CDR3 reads CASSVSGGGAQETQYF. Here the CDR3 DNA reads TGTGCCAGCAGCGTATCAGGCGGGGGGGCCCAGGAGACCCAGTACTTC.

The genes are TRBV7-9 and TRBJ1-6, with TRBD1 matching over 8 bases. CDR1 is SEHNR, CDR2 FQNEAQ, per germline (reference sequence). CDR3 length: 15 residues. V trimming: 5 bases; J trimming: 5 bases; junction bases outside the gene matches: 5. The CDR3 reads CASSVGQGNNSPLHF. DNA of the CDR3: TGTGCCAGCAGCGTCGGACAGGGTAATAATTCACCCCTCCACTTT. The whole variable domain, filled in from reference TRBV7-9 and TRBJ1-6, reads DTGVSQNPRHKITKRGQNVTFRCDPISEHNRLYWYRQTLGQGPEFLTYFQNEAQLEKSRLLSDRFSAERPKGSFSTLEIQRTEQGDSAMYLCASSVGQGNNSPLHFGNGTRLTVT.

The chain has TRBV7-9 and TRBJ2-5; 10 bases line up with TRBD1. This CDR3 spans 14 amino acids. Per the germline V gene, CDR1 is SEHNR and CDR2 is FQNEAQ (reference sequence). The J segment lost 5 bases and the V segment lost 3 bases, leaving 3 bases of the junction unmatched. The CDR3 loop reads CASSFRDRGETQYF. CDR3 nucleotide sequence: TGTGCCAGCAGCTTCCGGGACAGGGGTGAGACCCAGTACTTC.

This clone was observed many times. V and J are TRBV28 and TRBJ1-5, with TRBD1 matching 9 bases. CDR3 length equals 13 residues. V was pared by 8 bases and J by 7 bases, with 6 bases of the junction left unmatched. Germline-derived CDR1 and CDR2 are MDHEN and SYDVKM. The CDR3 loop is CASGGDREQPQHF. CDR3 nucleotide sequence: TGTGCCAGCGGGGGGGACAGGGAACAGCCCCAGCATTTT.

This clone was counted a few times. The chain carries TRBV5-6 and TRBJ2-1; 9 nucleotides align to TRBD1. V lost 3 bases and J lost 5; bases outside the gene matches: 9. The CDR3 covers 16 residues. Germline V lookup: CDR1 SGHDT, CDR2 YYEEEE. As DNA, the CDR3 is TGTGCCAGCAGCTCGCCGGGACAGGGTCGGGACAATGAGCAGTTCTTC. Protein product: CASSSPGQGRDNEQFF.

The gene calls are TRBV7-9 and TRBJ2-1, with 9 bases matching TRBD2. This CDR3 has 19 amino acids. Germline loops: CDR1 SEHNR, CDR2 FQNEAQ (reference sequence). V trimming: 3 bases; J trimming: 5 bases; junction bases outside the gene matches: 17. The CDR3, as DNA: TGTGCCAGCAGCTTCCCCCGGGGTAGCGGGAGTGTCGGAAACAATGAGCAGTTCTTC. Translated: CASSFPRGSGSVGNNEQFF.

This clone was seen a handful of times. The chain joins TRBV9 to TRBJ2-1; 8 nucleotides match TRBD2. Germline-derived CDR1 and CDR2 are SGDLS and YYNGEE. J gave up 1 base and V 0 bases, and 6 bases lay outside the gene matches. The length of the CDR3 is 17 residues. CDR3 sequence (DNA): TGTGCCAGCAGCGTAGTCGGGGGGGGAGCTTCCTACAATGAGCAGTTCTTC. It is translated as CASSVVGGGASYNEQFF.

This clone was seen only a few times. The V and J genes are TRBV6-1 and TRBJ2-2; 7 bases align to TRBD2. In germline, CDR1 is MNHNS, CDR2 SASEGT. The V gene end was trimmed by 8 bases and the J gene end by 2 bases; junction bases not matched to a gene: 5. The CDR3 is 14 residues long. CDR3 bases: TGTGCCAGCCGCCGGGACTATAACACCGGGGAGCTGTTTTTT. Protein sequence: CASRRDYNTGELFF.

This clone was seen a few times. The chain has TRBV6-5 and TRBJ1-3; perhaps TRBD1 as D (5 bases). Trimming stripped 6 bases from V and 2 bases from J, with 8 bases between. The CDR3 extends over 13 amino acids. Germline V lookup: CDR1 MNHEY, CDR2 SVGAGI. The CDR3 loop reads CASRQDTGNTIYF. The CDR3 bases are TGTGCCAGCAGACAGGACACTGGAAACACCATATATTTT.

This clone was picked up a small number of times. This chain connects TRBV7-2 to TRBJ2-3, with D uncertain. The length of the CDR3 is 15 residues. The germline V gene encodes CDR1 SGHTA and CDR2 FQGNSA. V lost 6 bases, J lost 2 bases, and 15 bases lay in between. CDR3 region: CASSPLAEITDTQYF. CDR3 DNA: TGTGCCAGCAGTCCCCTGGCGGAGATCACAGATACGCAGTATTTT.

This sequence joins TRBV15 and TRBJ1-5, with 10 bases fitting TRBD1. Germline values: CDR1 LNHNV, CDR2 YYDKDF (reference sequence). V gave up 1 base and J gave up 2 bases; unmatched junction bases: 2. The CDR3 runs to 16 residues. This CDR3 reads CATSRGDRGGNQPQHF. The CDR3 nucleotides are TGTGCCACCAGCAGAGGGGACAGGGGAGGCAATCAGCCCCAGCATTTT.

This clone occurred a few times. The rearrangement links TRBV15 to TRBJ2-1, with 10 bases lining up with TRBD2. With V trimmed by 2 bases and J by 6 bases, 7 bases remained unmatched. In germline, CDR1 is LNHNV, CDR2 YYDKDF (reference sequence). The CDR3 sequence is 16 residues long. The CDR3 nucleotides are TGTGCCACCAGCAGATTCGGACTAGCGGAAAGCAATGAGCAGTTCTTC. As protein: CATSRFGLAESNEQFF.

The CDR3 reads CASSLARGLQETQYF. In nucleotides, the CDR3 is TGTGCCAGCAGCCTTGCTCGGGGGTTACAAGAGACCCAGTACTTC. The rearrangement joins TRBV7-9 to TRBJ2-5, with D tentatively TRBD2 (6 bases). Germline V gene sequence: CDR1 SEHNR, CDR2 FQNEAQ (reference sequence). The V end lost 5 bases, the J end lost 2 bases, and 15 bases lay between the germline ends. This CDR3 spans 15 amino acids.

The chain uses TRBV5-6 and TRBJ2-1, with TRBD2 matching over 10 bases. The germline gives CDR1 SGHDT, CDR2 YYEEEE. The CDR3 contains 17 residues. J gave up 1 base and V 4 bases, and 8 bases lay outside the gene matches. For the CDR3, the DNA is TGTGCCAGCAGCAAGGAGCGGGGGGGCACTTCCTACAATGAGCAGTTCTTC. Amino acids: CASSKERGGTSYNEQFF.